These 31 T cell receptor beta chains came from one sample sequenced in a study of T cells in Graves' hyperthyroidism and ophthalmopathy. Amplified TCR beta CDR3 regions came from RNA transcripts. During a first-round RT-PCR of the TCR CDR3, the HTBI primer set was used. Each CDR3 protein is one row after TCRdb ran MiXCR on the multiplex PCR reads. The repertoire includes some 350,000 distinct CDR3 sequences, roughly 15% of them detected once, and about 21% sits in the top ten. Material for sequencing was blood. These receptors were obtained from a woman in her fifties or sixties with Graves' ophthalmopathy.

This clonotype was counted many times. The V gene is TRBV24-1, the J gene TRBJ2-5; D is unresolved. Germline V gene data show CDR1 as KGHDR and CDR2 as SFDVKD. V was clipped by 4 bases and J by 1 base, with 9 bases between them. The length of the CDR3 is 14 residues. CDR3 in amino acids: CATSDGPVQETQYF. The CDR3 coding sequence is TGTGCCACCAGTGACGGACCGGTCCAAGAGACCCAGTACTTC.

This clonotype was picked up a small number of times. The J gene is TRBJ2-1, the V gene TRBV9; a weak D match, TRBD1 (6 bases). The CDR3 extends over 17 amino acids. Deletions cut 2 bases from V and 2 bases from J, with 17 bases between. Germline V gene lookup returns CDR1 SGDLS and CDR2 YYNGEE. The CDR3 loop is CASSVGPTGLPYNEQFF. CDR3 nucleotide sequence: TGTGCCAGCAGCGTCGGACCAACAGGGCTCCCCTACAATGAGCAGTTCTTC. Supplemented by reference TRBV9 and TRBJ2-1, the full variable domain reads DSGVTQTPKHLITATGQRVTLRCSPRSGDLSVYWYQQSLDQGLQFLIQYYNGEERAKGNILERFSAQQFPDLHSELNLSSLELGDSALYFCASSVGPTGLPYNEQFFGPGTRLTVL.

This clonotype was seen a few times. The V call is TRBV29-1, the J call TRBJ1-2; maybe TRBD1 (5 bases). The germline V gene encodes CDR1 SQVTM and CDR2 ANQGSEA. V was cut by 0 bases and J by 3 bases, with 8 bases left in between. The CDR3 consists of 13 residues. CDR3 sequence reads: CSVEDAGDYGYTF. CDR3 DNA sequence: TGCAGCGTTGAAGATGCGGGGGACTATGGCTACACCTTC. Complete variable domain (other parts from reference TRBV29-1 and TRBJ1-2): SAVISQKPSRDICQRGTSLTIQCQVDSQVTMMFWYRQQPGQSLTLIATANQGSEATYESGFVIDKFPISRPNLTFSTLTVSNMSPEDSSIYLCSVEDAGDYGYTFGSGTRLTVV.

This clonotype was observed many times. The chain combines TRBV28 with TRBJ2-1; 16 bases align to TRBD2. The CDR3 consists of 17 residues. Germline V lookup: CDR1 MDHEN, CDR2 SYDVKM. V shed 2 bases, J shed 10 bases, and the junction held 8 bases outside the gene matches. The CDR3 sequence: CASSLQGLAGGRGEQFF. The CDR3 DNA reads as TGTGCCAGCAGTTTACAGGGACTAGCGGGAGGGAGAGGGGAGCAGTTCTTC.

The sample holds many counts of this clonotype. CDR3 protein: CSARVGTEAFF. The CDR3 nucleotides read TGCAGTGCTAGAGTAGGGACCGAAGCTTTCTTT. The chain uses TRBV20-1 and TRBJ1-1, with TRBD1 as a possible D gene (5 bases). The CDR3 extends over 11 amino acids. Per the germline V gene, CDR1 is DFQATT and CDR2 is SNEGSKA (reference sequence). Trimming pared 1 base from V and 8 bases from J, leaving 8 bases between.

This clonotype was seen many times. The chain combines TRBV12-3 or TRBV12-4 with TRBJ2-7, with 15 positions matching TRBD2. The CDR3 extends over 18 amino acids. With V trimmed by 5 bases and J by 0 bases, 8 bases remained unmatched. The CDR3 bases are TGTGCCAGCAGTCTCGGACTAGCGGGAGGGCCCATCTCCTACGAGCAGTACTTC. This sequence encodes CASSLGLAGGPISYEQYF.

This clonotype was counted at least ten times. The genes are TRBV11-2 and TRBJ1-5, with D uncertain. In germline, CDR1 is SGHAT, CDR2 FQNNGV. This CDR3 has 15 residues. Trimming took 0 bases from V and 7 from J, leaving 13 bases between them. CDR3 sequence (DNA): TGTGCCAGCAGCTTAGATATGTACGGGAACCAGCCCCAGCATTTT. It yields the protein CASSLDMYGNQPQHF.

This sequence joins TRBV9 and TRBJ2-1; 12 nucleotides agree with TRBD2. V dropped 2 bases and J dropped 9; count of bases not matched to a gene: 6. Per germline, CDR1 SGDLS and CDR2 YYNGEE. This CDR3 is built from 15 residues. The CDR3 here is CASSVTSGRISEQFF. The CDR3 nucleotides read TGTGCCAGCAGCGTCACTAGCGGGAGGATAAGTGAGCAGTTCTTC.

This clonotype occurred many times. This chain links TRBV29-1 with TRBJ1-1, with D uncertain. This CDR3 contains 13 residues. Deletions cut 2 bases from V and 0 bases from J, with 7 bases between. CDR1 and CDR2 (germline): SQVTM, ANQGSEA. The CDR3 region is CSVERTMNTEAFF. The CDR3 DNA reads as TGCAGCGTTGAAAGGACCATGAACACTGAAGCTTTCTTT.

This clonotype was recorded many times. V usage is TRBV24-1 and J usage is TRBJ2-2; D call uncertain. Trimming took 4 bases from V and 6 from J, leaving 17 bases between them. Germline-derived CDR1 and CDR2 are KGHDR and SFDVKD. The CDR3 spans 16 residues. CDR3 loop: CATSDLDSSLAGELFF. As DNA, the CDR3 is TGTGCCACCAGTGACCTAGACTCCAGCCTGGCCGGGGAGCTGTTTTTT.

Written as DNA, the CDR3 is TGTGCCAGCAGCTGGAGACTGCGCCGCAACGAGCAGTTCTTC. Protein product: CASSWRLRRNEQFF. The chain carries TRBV7-2 and TRBJ2-1; no clear D. Trimming left V 4 bases short and J 10 bases short, with 17 bases between. The CDR3 has 14 residues. The germline V gene encodes CDR1 SGHTA and CDR2 FQGNSA. The whole variable domain, filled in from reference TRBV7-2 and TRBJ2-1, reads GAGVSQSPSNKVTEKGKDVELRCDPISGHTALYWYRQSLGQGLEFLIYFQGNSAPDKSGLPSDRFSAERTGGSVSTLTIQRTQQEDSAVYLCASSWRLRRNEQFFGPGTRLTVL.

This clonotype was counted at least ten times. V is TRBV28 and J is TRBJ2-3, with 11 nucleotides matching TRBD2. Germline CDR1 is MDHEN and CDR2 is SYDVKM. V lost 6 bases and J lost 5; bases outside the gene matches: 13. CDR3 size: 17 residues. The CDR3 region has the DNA TGTGCCAGCAGACCTGATTCTAGCGGGAGGTTATTAGATACGCAGTATTTT. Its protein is CASRPDSSGRLLDTQYF.

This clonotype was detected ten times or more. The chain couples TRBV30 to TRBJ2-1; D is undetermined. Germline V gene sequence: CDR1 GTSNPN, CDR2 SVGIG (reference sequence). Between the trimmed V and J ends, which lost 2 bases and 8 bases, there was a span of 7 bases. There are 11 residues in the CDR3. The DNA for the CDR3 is TGTGCCTGGAGTCGCAGCGATGAGCAGTTCTTC. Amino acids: CAWSRSDEQFF.

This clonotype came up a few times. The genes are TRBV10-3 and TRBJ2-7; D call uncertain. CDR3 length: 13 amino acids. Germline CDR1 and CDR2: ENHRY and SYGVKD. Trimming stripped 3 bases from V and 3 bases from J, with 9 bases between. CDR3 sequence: CAISDKEDYEQYF. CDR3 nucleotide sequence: TGTGCCATCAGTGATAAGGAAGACTACGAGCAGTACTTC.

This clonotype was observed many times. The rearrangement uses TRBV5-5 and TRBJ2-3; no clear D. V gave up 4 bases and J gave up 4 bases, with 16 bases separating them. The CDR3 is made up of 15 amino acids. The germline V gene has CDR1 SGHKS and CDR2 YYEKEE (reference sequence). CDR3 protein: CASSPIDSAADTQYF. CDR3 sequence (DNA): TGTGCCAGCAGCCCAATTGACTCGGCGGCAGATACGCAGTATTTT. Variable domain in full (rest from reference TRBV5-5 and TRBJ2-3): DAGVTQSPTHLIKTRGQQVTLRCSPISGHKSVSWYQQVLGQGPQFIFQYYEKEERGRGNFPDRFSARQFPNYSSELNVNALLLGDSALYLCASSPIDSAADTQYFGPGTRLTVL.

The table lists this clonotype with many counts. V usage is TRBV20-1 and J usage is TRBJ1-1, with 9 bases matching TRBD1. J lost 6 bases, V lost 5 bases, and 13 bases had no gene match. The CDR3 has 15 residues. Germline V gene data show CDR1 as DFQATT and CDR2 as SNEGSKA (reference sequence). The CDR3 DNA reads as TGCAGTGCTCCCGGGACAGGGTTGGCTAGCGCTGAAGCTTTCTTT. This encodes CSAPGTGLASAEAFF.

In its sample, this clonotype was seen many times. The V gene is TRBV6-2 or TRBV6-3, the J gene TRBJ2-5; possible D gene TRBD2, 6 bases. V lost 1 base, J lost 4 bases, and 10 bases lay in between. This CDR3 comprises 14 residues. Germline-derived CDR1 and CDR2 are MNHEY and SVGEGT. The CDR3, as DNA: TGTGCCAGCAGTTACTTTACGGGAGTAGAGACCCAGTACTTC. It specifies CASSYFTGVETQYF.

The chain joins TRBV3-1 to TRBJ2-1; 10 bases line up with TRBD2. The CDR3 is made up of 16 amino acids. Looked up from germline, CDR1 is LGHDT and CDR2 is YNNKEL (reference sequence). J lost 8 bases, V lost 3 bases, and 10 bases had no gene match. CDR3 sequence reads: CASSHPQREGLDEQFF. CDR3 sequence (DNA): TGTGCCAGCAGCCACCCTCAGCGGGAGGGCCTCGATGAGCAGTTCTTC.

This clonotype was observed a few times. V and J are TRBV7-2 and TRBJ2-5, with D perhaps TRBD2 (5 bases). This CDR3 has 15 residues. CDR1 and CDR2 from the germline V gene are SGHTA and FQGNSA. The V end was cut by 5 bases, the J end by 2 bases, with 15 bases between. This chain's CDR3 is CASSPQAASQETQYF. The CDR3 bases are TGTGCCAGCAGCCCCCAAGCGGCATCACAAGAGACCCAGTACTTC.

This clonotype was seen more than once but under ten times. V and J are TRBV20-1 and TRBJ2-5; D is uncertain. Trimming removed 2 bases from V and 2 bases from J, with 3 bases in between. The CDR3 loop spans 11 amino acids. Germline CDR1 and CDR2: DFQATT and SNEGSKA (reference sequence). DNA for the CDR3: TGCAGTGCTAGATTGCAAGAGACCCAGTACTTC. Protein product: CSARLQETQYF.

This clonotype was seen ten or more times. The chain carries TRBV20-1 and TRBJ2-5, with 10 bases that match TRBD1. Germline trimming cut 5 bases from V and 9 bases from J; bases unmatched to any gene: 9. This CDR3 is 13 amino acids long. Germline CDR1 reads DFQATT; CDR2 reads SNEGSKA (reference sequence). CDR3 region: CSAPPGQGQAQYF. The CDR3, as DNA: TGCAGTGCTCCACCGGGACAGGGGCAGGCCCAGTACTTC.

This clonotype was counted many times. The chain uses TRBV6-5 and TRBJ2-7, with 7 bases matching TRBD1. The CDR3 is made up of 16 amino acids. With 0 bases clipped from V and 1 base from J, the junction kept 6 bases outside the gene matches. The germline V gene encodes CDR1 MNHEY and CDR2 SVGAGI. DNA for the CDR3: TGTGCCAGCAGTTACTCAGGGGGCCAAGTATCCTACGAGCAGTACTTC. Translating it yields CASSYSGGQVSYEQYF.

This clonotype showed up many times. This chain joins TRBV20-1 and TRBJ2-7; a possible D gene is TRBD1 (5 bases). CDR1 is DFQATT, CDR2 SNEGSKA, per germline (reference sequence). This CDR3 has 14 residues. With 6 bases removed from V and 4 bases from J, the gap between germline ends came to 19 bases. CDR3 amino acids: CSAPLDVGRYEQYF. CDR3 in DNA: TGCAGTGCGCCGCTTGACGTGGGGCGATACGAGCAGTACTTC.

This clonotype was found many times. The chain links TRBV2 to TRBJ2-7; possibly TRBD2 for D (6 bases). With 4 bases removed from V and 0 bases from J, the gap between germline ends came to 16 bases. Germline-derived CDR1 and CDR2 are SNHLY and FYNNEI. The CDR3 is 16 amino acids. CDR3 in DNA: TGTGCCAGCAGTGTCGGGCTAGCGTTTAGCTCCTACGAGCAGTACTTC. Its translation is CASSVGLAFSSYEQYF.

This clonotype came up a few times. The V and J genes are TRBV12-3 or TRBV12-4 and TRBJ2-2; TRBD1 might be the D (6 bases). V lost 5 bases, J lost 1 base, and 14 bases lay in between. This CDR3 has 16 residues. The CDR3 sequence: CASSRSTGQNTGELFF. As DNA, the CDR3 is TGTGCCAGCAGTCGAAGCACGGGACAGAACACCGGGGAGCTGTTTTTT.

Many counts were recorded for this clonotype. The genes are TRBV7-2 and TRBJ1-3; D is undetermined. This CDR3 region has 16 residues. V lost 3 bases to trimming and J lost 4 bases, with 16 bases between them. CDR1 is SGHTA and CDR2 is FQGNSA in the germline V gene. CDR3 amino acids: CASSLAGGRLGNTIYF. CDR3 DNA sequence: TGTGCCAGCAGCTTGGCCGGTGGCAGGCTGGGAAACACCATATATTTT. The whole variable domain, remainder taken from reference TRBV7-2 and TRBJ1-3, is GAGVSQSPSNKVTEKGKDVELRCDPISGHTALYWYRQSLGQGLEFLIYFQGNSAPDKSGLPSDRFSAERTGGSVSTLTIQRTQQEDSAVYLCASSLAGGRLGNTIYFGEGSWLTVV.

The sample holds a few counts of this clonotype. The CDR3 loop reads CASSSRDRGRRDTQYF. The DNA of the CDR3 is TGTGCCAGCAGCTCGCGGGACAGGGGGCGCCGAGATACGCAGTATTTT. V and J are TRBV7-2 and TRBJ2-3, with 12 bases identical to TRBD1. The CDR3 has 16 amino acids. The junction had 7 bases not matched to a gene; V was cut back by 4 bases and J by 5 bases. CDR1 is SGHTA, CDR2 FQGNSA, per germline. The variable domain in full, with the rest retrieved from reference TRBV7-2 and TRBJ2-3, is GAGVSQSPSNKVTEKGKDVELRCDPISGHTALYWYRQSLGQGLEFLIYFQGNSAPDKSGLPSDRFSAERTGGSVSTLTIQRTQQEDSAVYLCASSSRDRGRRDTQYFGPGTRLTVL.

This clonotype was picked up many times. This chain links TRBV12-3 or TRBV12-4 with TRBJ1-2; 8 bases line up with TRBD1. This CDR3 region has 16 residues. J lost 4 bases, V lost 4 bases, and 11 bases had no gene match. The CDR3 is CASSSSGQGGSYGYTF. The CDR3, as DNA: TGTGCCAGCAGTTCCTCAGGACAGGGAGGTAGCTATGGCTACACCTTC.

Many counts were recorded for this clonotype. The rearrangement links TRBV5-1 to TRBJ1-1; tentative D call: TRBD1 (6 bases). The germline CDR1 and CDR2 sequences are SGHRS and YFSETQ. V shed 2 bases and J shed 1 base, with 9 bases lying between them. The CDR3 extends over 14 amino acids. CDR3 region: CASSLGQRNTEAFF. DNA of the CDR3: TGCGCCAGCAGCTTAGGACAGAGGAACACTGAAGCTTTCTTT.

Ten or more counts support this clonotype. The CDR3 DNA reads TGTGCCAGCAGTTTTCAGCTCAGCGGGAGTGGTGAGCAGTTCTTC. It encodes CASSFQLSGSGEQFF. V is TRBV12-3 or TRBV12-4 and J is TRBJ2-1, with 8 bases that match TRBD2. Germline trimming cut 3 bases from V and 9 bases from J; bases unmatched to any gene: 10. The CDR3 consists of 15 residues.

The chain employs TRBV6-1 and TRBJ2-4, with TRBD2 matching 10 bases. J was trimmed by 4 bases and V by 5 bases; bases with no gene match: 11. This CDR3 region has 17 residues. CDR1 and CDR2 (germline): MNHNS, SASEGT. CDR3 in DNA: TGTGCCAGCAGTAAGACCGGGACTAGCGCCACAAAAAACATTCAGTACTTC. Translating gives CASSKTGTSATKNIQYF.